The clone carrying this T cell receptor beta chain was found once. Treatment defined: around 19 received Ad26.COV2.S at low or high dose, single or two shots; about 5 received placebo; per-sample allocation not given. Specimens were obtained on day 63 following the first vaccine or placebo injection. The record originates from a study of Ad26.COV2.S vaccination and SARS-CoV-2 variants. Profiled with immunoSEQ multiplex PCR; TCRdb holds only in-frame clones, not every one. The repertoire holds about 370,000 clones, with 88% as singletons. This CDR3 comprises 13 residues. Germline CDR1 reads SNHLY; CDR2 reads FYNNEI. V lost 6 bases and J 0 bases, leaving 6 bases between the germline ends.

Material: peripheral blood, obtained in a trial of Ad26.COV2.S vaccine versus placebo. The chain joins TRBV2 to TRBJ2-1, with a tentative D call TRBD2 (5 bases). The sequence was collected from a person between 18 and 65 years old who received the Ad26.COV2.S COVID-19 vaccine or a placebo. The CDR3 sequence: CASSRDSYNEQFF. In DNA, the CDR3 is TGTGCCAGCAGCCGGGACTCCTACAATGAGCAGTTCTTC.